The clone carrying this TCR beta chain occurred a few times. Its cognate antigen is unknown. This specimen belongs to a study of beta chain features in type 1 diabetes. Overall study: Examination spanned fewer than 140,000,000 sorted cells from all samples. Broader study findings: There was a moderate but significant shortening of TCRB CDR3s in all four CD4+ subsets of Type 1 diabetes patients. The naive, central memory and Treg TCRB repertoires showed an apparent similarity that was greater among patients than among healthy donors.

All of the isolated RNA was reverse transcribed, so expressed TCRB transcripts were sequenced. The table came from immunoSEQ multiplex PCR; TCRdb's copy has only in-frame clones and leaves some out. The table has 640,000 or so clones, 10% to 15% seen once. V was trimmed by 0 bases and J by 10 bases, leaving 14 bases between them. The CDR3 totals 15 residues. The germline V gene has CDR1 SGHKS and CDR2 YYEKEE (reference sequence). The source of this sequence is a man in his late teens or twenties with type 1 diabetes. Source material: naive CD4+ T cells from blood. This sequence joins TRBV5-5 and TRBJ1-6; weak D call: TRBD1 (6 bases). CDR3 loop: CASSLGGGTASPLHF. The CDR3 DNA reads as TGTGCCAGCAGCTTGGGCGGGGGCACGGCCTCACCCCTCCACTTT.